This T cell receptor (beta chain) was retrieved from a study of shared clonotypes between healthy human individuals. The authors loaded approximately 220 ng DNA, 25,000 to 30,000 T cell genomes, into sorted-subset replicate PCRs. Some clones are missing from TCRdb's copy, which holds only in-frame ones; the method was immunoSEQ multiplex PCR. This table has some 2,500,000 clones, under 95% appearing once. The CDR3 is 17 residues long. The germline CDR1 and CDR2 sequences are SGHRS and YFSETQ. Trimming took off 2 bases at V and 0 bases at J, with 18 bases between the two ends. Sequenced sample: naive CD4+ T cells from PBMCs. Subset noted: CD45RA+ positively selected. This sequence was found in a man between 18 and 35 years old in good health. Some clones in this sample may be carry-over from other donors' samples. The V call is TRBV5-1, the J call TRBJ2-7, with D maybe TRBD2 (6 bases). The CDR3 protein is CASSFGWGGISSYEQYF. CDR3 nucleotides: TGCGCCAGCAGCTTTGGTTGGGGCGGGATTTCCTCCTACGAGCAGTACTTC.